In this sample, the clone carrying this T cell receptor (beta chain) turned up many times. Its antigen is undetermined. Unique molecular identifiers were incorporated into the prepared TCRbeta library. One entry per CDR3 protein results from TCRdb running MiXCR on the PCR reads. The table shows about 200,000 distinct CDR3 sequences, with about 7% occurring only once. This CDR3 is 16 amino acids long. V shed 4 bases, J shed 9 bases, and the junction held 12 bases outside the gene matches. Looked up from germline, CDR1 is LGHDT and CDR2 is YNNKEL (reference sequence). The sample belongs to a study of T-cell reconstitution after alpha-beta-depleted transplantation in children. Study results and caveats: Newly made T cells mostly supplied T-cell counts and diversity one year after transplant.

The sequence was obtained from a boy aged 2 to 10 with acute lymphoblastic leukemia, due to receive a stem cell transplant. The sample in question was PBMCs, obtained before TCRalphabeta/CD19-depleted stem cell transplant. This rearrangement joins TRBV3-1 to TRBJ2-1; 10 bases map to TRBD2. CDR3 sequence reads: CASSPKAGGPTGEQFF. For the CDR3, the DNA is TGTGCCAGCAGCCCGAAAGCGGGGGGGCCCACGGGTGAGCAGTTCTTC.